A single sample gave rise to the 11 T cell receptor beta chains below, sequenced in a study of cytomegalovirus exposure and HLA in healthy donors. 13 Jbeta primers and 60 Vbeta primers were used for the PCR. This table comes from immunoSEQ multiplex PCR, and its TCRdb copy is limited to in-frame clones, with some not included. Found here are around 100,000 clones, under 85% of them singletons; the top ten hold approximately 4.4%. The sample consisted of PBMCs. The receptors originated from a man aged 25-45 years in good health and CMV-seropositive.

The rearrangement joins TRBV7-9 to TRBJ1-6; 8 bases map to TRBD1. CDR1 is SEHNR and CDR2 is FQNEAQ in the germline V gene (reference sequence). The CDR3 runs to 15 residues. V trimming: 4 bases; J trimming: 9 bases; junction bases outside the gene matches: 8. The CDR3 DNA follows: TGTGCCAGCAGCTCCCTGACAGGGGAGGGTTCACCCCTCCACTTT. Amino acids: CASSSLTGEGSPLHF.

The CDR3 spells CASSRTGGAGGYTF. In nucleotides, the CDR3 is TGTGCCAGCAGTCGGACAGGGGGCGCGGGGGGCTACACCTTC. The gene calls are TRBV11-2 and TRBJ1-2; TRBD1 matches at 11 bases. Losses at the gene ends were 6 bases for V and 8 bases for J; bases not matched to a gene: 8. Per the germline V gene, CDR1 is SGHAT and CDR2 is FQNNGV. This CDR3 spans 14 amino acids.

The J gene is TRBJ2-7, the V gene TRBV5-1; a weak D match, TRBD2 (6 bases). The germline gives CDR1 SGHRS, CDR2 YFSETQ. The CDR3 totals 13 residues. Trimming took off 0 bases at V and 7 bases at J, with 11 bases between the two ends. This CDR3 is CASSLAEGGEQYF. The CDR3 bases are TGCGCCAGCAGCTTGGCGGAGGGTGGGGAGCAGTACTTC.

This chain joins TRBV11-2 and TRBJ2-7; 15 nucleotides agree with TRBD2. The CDR3 sequence is 16 residues long. The junction had 4 bases not matched to a gene; V was cut back by 5 bases and J by 2 bases. Germline lookup yields CDR1 SGHAT and CDR2 FQNNGV. The chain's CDR3 is CASSPRTSGGAYEQYF. Written as DNA, the CDR3 is TGTGCCAGCAGCCCCCGGACTAGCGGGGGGGCCTACGAGCAGTACTTC.

V usage is TRBV28 and J usage is TRBJ2-3; 8 bases agree with TRBD1. Germline assignment: CDR1 MDHEN and CDR2 SYDVKM. CDR3 length equals 16 residues. V trimming: 2 bases; J trimming: 1 base; junction bases outside the gene matches: 5. Here the CDR3 DNA reads TGTGCCAGCAGTTTACCCCAGGGGGCCGGCACAGATACGCAGTATTTT. Translating it yields CASSLPQGAGTDTQYF.

The count of this clone is one. The V and J genes are TRBV28 and TRBJ1-3; D gene unclear. V was cut by 5 bases and J by 8 bases, with 19 bases left in between. The CDR3 consists of 15 residues. CDR1 is MDHEN, CDR2 SYDVKM, per germline. For the CDR3, the DNA is TGTGCCAGCAGTCTCCCGACAATTTCCGAAGACACCATATATTTT. Translating it yields CASSLPTISEDTIYF. Full variable domain (rest looked up from reference TRBV28 and TRBJ1-3): DVKVTQSSRYLVKRTGEKVFLECVQDMDHENMFWYRQDPGLGLRLIYFSYDVKMKEKGDIPEGYSVSREKKERFSLILESASTNQTSMYLCASSLPTISEDTIYFGEGSWLTVV.

V and J are TRBV7-2 and TRBJ1-6; maybe TRBD1 (6 bases). CDR3 length equals 16 residues. Germline-derived CDR1 and CDR2 are SGHTA and FQGNSA. Trimming took 1 base from V and 9 from J, leaving 16 bases between them. The CDR3 is CASSLVAGDTLSPLHF. The CDR3 nucleotides are TGTGCCAGCAGCTTAGTTGCCGGGGACACCCTTTCACCCCTCCACTTT.

The CDR3 is CASSSILRSYEQYF. As DNA, the CDR3 is TGTGCCAGCAGTTCGATCCTGAGGTCCTACGAGCAGTACTTC. The chain couples TRBV6-5 to TRBJ2-7; no firm D call. The CDR3 covers 14 residues. Between the trimmed V and J ends, which lost 4 bases and 1 base, there was a span of 11 bases. Germline V gene lookup returns CDR1 MNHEY and CDR2 SVGAGI.

DNA of the CDR3: TGTGCCAGCACTTTAAGTGGGACAGGCATCGGTACGCAGTATTTT. This encodes CASTLSGTGIGTQYF. The chain uses TRBV6-5 and TRBJ2-3; 8 nucleotides match TRBD1. The CDR3 covers 15 residues. CDR1 and CDR2 from the germline V gene are MNHEY and SVGAGI. After removal of 7 bases from V and 8 bases from J, the junction contained 14 bases not matched to a gene.

This chain joins TRBV18 and TRBJ2-1; 8 bases line up with TRBD1. The germline V gene encodes CDR1 KGHSH and CDR2 LQKENI. The CDR3 loop spans 15 amino acids. J lost 2 bases, V lost 4 bases, and 4 bases had no gene match. CDR3 nucleotide sequence: TGTGCCAGCTCACTGGGGACAGGACCCTACAATGAGCAGTTCTTC. It is translated as CASSLGTGPYNEQFF.

The genes are TRBV30 and TRBJ2-7, with 7 bases matching TRBD1. The CDR3 sequence is 15 residues long. Germline V gene sequence: CDR1 GTSNPN, CDR2 SVGIG (reference sequence). The V and J ends lost 0 bases and 3 bases, in that order; junction bases with no gene match: 8. The CDR3 loop is CAWSVPRRGNYEQYF. The CDR3 DNA follows: TGTGCCTGGAGTGTGCCCCGCAGGGGGAACTACGAGCAGTACTTC.